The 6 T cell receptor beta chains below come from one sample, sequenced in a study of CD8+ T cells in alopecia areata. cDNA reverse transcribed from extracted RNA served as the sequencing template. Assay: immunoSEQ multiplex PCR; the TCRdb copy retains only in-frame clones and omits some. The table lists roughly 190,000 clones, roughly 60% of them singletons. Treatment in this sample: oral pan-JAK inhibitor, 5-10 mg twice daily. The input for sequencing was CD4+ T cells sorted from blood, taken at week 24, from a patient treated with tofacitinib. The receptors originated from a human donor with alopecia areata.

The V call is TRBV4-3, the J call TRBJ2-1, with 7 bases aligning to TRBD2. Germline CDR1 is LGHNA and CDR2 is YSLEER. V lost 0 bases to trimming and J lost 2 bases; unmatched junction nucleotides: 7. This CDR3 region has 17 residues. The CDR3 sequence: CASSQEPSLAAYNEQFF. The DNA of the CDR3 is TGCGCCAGCAGCCAAGAACCTTCCCTAGCGGCCTACAATGAGCAGTTCTTC.

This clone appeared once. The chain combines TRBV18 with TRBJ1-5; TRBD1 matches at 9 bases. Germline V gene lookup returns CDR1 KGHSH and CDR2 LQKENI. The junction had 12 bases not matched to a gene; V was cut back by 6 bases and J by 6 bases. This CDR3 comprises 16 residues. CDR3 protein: CASSHGTGSSSQPQHF. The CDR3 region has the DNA TGTGCCAGCTCCCACGGGACAGGGAGTTCATCTCAGCCCCAGCATTTT. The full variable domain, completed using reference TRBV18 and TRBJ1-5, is NAGVMQNPRHLVRRRGQEARLRCSPMKGHSHVYWYRQLPEEGLKFMVYLQKENIIDESGMPKERFSAEFPKEGPSILRIQQVVRGDSAAYFCASSHGTGSSSQPQHFGDGTRLSIL.

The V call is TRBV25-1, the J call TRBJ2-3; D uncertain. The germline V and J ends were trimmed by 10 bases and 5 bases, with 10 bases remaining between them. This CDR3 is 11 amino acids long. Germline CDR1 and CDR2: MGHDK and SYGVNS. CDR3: CATVWVDTQYF. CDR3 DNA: TGTGCCACCGTTTGGGTAGATACGCAGTATTTT.

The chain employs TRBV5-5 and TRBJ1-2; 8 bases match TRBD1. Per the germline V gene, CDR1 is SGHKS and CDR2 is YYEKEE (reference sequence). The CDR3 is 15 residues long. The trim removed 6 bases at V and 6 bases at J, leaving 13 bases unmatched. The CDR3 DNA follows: TGTGCCAGCATTAACTTTGCAGGGGGCGAGGATGGCTACACCTTC. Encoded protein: CASINFAGGEDGYTF.

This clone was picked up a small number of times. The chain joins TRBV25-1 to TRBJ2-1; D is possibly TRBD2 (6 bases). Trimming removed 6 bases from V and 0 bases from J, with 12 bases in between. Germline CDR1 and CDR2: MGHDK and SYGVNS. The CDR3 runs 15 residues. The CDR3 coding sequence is TGTGCCAGCAGCGATAGCGGTCCCTCCTACAATGAGCAGTTCTTC. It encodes CASSDSGPSYNEQFF.

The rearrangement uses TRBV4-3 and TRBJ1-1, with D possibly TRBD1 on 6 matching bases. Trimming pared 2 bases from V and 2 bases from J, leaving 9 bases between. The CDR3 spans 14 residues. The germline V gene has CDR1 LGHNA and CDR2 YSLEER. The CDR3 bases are TGCGCCAGCAGCCAAATACAGGGAAACACTGAAGCTTTCTTT. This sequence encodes CASSQIQGNTEAFF.